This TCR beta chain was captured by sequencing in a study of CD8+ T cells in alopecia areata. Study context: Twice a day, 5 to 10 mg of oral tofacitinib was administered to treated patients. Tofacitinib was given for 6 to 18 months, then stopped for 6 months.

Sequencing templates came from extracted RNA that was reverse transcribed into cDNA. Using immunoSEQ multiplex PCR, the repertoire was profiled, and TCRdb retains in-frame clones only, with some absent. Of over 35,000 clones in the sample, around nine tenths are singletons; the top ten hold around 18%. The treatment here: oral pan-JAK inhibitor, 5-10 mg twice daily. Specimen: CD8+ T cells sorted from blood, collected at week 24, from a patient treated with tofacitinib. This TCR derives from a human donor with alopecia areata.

The CDR3 spells CASSRAALIDEQYF. The CDR3 nucleotides read TGTGCCAGCTCGAGAGCCGCGCTTATTGACGAGCAGTACTTC. The J gene is TRBJ2-7, the V gene TRBV27; D not resolved. The CDR3 is 14 amino acids. Trimming stripped 8 bases from V and 5 bases from J, with 19 bases between. Per germline, CDR1 MNHEY and CDR2 SMNVEV (reference sequence).